This T cell receptor beta chain was captured by sequencing in a study of blood T cell repertoires in COVID-19. Study summary: The United States, Italy and Spain were the sources of the acute and convalescent COVID-19 samples. PBMCs, B-cell-depleted T cells, or T cells provided the cDNA or gDNA that made up the material.

CDR3 size: 19 residues. Trimming at V came to 8 bases and at J to 1 base, leaving 17 bases not matched to a gene. CDR1 SNHLY and CDR2 FYNNEI come from the germline V gene. In the original analysis: How many nucleated cells were present was estimated from reference gene primer amplification. TCRdb's table, derived via immunoSEQ multiplex PCR, lists solely in-frame clones and lacks some. V, J and clone size derive from that table, while D and trimming were established from the DNA sequence. This table holds 35,000 to 50,000 clones, more than 65% found once. The chain employs TRBV2 and TRBJ2-6; TRBD2 agrees at 7 bases. The clonotype originates from a woman in her 70s with acute or convalescent COVID-19. Material for sequencing was peripheral blood. The CDR3 region is CASPESRASGPSGANVLTF. CDR3 DNA sequence: TGTGCCAGCCCGGAATCGCGGGCTAGCGGACCTTCTGGGGCCAACGTCCTGACTTTC. Full variable domain (remainder filled in from reference TRBV2 and TRBJ2-6): EPEVTQTPSHQVTQMGQEVILRCVPISNHLYFYWYRQILGQKVEFLVSFYNNEISEKSEIFDDQFSVERPDGSNFTLKIRSTKLEDSAMYFCASPESRASGPSGANVLTFGAGSRLTVL.